This TCR beta chain was captured by sequencing in a study of shared clonotypes between healthy human individuals. Study-level background: Aged 18 to 49, the donors were a couple of women and a few men.

As handled by the study authors: Filtering of immunoSEQ junctional sequences could not match full-length read filtering. The assay was immunoSEQ multiplex PCR, and TCRdb's table has in-frame clones only and misses some. The V and J calls and clone size are taken from that table; D and trimming were inferred from the DNA. The table includes about 1.9 million clones, just over 90% detected once. About this clone: Its antigen remains unidentified.

General observations from the study: Rarefaction gave evidence that sorted-subset sequencing remained incomplete despite large depth. Sampling involved blood alone; tissue repertoires likely differ.

Naive-designated CD8 cells lacked CD45RO, were positively enriched for CCR7, and omitted terminally differentiated effector memory CD45RA+ cells. The V segment lost 5 bases and the J segment 4 bases; nucleotides outside the gene matches: 8. Germline CDR1 and CDR2: SEHNR and FQNEAQ (reference sequence). The CDR3 covers 16 residues. Sequenced input: naive CD8+ T cells from PBMCs. This clonotype originated in a man between 18 and 29 years old in good health. Some clones in this sample may be carry-over from other donors' samples. The chain recombines TRBV7-9 with TRBJ1-2, with 12 bases matching TRBD1. The CDR3 here is CASSDRDRGPLYGYTF. CDR3 nucleotide sequence: TGTGCCAGCAGCGATCGGGACAGGGGGCCGCTCTATGGCTACACCTTC. Full variable domain (remainder filled in from reference TRBV7-9 and TRBJ1-2): DTGVSQNPRHKITKRGQNVTFRCDPISEHNRLYWYRQTLGQGPEFLTYFQNEAQLEKSRLLSDRFSAERPKGSFSTLEIQRTEQGDSAMYLCASSDRDRGPLYGYTFGSGTRLTVV.